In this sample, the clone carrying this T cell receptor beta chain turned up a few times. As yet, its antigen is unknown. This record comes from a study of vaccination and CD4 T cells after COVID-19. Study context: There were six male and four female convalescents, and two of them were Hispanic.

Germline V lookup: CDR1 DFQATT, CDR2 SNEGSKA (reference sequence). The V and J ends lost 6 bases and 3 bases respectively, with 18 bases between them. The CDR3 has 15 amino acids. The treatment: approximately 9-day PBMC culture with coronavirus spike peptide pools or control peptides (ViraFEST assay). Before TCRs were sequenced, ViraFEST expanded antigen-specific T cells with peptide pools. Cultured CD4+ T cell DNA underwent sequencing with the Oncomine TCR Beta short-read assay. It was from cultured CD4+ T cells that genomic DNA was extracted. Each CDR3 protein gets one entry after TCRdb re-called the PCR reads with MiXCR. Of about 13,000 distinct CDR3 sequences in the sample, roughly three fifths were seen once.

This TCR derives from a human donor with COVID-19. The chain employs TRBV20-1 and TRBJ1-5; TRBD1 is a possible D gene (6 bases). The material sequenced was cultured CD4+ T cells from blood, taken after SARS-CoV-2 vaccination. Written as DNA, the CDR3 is TGCAGTGCCAGTCAGGGGCCGACTACCAATCAGCCCCAGCATTTT. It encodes CSASQGPTTNQPQHF.